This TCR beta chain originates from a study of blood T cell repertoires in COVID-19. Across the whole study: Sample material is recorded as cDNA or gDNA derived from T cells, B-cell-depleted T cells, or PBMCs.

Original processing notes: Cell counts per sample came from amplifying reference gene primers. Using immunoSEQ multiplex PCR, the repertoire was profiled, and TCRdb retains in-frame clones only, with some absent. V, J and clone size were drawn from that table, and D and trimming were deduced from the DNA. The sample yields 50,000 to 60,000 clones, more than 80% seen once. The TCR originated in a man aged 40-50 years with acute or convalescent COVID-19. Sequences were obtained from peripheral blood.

CDR3: CASSPGQGEREQFF. DNA for the CDR3: TGTGCCAGCTCACCCGGACAGGGGGAGAGGGAGCAGTTCTTC. V gene TRBV18 combines with J gene TRBJ2-1, with 10 bases identical to TRBD1. V dropped 3 bases and J dropped 10; count of bases not matched to a gene: 6. The CDR3 is 14 residues long. In germline, CDR1 is KGHSH, CDR2 LQKENI.